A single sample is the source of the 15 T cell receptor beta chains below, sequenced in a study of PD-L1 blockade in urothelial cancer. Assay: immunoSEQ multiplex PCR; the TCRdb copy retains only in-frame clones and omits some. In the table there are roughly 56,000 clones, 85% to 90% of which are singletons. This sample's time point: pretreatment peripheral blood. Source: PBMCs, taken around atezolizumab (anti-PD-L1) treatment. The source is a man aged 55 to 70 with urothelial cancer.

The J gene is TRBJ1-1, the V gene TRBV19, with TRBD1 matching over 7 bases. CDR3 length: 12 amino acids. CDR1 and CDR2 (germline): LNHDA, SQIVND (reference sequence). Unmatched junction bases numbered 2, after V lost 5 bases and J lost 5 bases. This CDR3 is CASSPGGTEAFF. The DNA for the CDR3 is TGTGCCAGTAGTCCAGGGGGAACTGAAGCTTTCTTT.

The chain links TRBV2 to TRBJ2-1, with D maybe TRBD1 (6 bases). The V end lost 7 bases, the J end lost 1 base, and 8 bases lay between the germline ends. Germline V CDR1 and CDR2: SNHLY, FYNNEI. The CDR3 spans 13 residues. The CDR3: CASKGESYNEQFF. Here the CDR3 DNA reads TGTGCCAGCAAGGGGGAGTCCTACAATGAGCAGTTCTTC.

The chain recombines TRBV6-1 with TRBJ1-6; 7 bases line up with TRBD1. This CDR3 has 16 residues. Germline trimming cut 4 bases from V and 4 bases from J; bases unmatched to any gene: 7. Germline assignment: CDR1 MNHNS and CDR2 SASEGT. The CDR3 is CASSALPGGYNSPLHF. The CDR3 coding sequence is TGTGCCAGCAGTGCCCTGCCAGGGGGATATAATTCACCCCTCCACTTT.

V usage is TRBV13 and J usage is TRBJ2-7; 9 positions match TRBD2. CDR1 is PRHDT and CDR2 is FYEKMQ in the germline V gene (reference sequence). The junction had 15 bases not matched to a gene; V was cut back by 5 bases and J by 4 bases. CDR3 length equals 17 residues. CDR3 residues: CASSTSKRLAGWYEQYF. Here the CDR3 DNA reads TGTGCCAGCAGCACTAGTAAGCGCCTAGCGGGATGGTACGAGCAGTACTTC.

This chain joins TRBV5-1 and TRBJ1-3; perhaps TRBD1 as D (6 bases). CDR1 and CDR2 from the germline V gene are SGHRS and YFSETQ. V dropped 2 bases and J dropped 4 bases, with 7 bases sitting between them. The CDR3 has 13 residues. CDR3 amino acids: CASSLQGGNTIYF. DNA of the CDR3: TGCGCCAGCAGCTTACAGGGAGGAAACACCATATATTTT.

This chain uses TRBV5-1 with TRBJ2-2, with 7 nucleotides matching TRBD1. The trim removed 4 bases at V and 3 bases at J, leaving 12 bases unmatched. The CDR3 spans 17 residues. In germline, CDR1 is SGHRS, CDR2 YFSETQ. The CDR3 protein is CASSLARGRLDTGELFF. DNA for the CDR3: TGCGCCAGCAGCCTTGCTAGGGGGCGGTTGGACACCGGGGAGCTGTTTTTT.

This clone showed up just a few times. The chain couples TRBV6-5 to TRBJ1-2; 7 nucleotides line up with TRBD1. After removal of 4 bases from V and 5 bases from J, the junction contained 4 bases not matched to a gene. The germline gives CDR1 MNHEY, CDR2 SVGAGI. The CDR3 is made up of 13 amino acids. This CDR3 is CASSSETGYGYTF. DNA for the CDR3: TGTGCCAGCAGTTCAGAGACAGGGTATGGCTACACCTTC.

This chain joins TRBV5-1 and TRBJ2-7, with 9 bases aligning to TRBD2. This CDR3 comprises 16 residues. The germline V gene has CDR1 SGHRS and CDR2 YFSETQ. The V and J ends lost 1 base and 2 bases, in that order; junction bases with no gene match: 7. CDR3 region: CASSLSPSGATYEQYF. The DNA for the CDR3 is TGCGCCAGCAGCTTGAGTCCTAGCGGGGCGACCTACGAGCAGTACTTC.

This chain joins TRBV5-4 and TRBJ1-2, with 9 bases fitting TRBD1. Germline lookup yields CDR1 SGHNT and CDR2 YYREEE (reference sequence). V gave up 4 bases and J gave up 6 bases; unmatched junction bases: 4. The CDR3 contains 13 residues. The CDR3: CASSITGGDGYTF. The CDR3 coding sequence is TGTGCCAGCAGCATAACAGGGGGCGATGGCTACACCTTC. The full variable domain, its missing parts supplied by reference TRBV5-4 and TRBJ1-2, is ETGVTQSPTHLIKTRGQQVTLRCSSQSGHNTVSWYQQALGQGPQFIFQYYREEENGRGNFPPRFSGLQFPNYSSELNVNALELDDSALYLCASSITGGDGYTFGSGTRLTVV.

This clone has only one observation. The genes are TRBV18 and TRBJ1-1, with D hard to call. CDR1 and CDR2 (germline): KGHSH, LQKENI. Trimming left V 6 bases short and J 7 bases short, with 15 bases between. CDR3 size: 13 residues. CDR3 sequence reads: CASSLDRLLEAFF. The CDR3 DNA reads TGTGCCAGCTCCCTAGACCGTCTCCTTGAAGCTTTCTTT.

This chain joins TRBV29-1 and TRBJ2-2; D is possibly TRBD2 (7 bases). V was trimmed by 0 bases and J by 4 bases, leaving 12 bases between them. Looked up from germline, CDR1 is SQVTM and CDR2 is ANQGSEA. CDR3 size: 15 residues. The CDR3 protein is CSVEDEGGGTGELFF. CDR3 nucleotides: TGCAGCGTTGAAGACGAGGGAGGGGGCACCGGGGAGCTGTTTTTT.

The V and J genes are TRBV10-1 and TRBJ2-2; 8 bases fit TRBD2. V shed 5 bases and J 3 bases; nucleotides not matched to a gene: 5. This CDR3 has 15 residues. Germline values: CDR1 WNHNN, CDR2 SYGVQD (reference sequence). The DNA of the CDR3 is TGCGCCAGCAGTTATAGCGGGAAGGACACCGGGGAGCTGTTTTTT. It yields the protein CASSYSGKDTGELFF.

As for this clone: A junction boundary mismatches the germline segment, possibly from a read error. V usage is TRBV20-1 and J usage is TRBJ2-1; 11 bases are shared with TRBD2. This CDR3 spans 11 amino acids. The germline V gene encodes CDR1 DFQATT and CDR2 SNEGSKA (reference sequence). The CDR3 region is CSAKAGTSGVF. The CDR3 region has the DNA TGCAGTGCTAAAGCCGGGACTAGCGGAGTCTTC.

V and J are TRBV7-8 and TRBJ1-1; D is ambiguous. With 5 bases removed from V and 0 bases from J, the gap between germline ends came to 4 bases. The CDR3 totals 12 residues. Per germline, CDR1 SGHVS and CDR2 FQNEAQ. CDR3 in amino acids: CASSPVNTEAFF. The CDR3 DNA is TGTGCCAGCAGCCCTGTGAACACTGAAGCTTTCTTT.

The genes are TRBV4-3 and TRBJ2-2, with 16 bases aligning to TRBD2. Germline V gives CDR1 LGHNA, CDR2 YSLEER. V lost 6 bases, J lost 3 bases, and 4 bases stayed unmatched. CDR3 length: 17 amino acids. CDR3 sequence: CASRGLAGGIDTGELFF. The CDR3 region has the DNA TGCGCCAGCAGGGGACTAGCGGGGGGGATCGACACCGGGGAGCTGTTTTTT.